The T cell receptor beta chain under discussion was sequenced for a study of cytomegalovirus exposure and HLA in healthy donors. The PCR made use of 60 Vbeta and 13 Jbeta primers. Here immunoSEQ multiplex PCR was the method, and the copy in TCRdb shows in-frame clones only, minus some. Among around 140,000 clones listed, around three quarters were seen once. Per germline, CDR1 SGHDT and CDR2 YYEEEE. Trimming took 4 bases from V and 6 from J; bases not matched to a gene: 4. The CDR3 sequence is 14 residues long. This TCR was recovered from a man aged 35 to 55 in good health and CMV-seropositive. This chain uses TRBV5-6 with TRBJ2-1; TRBD2 matches at 10 bases. The sample was PBMCs. The CDR3 DNA reads as TGTGCCAGCAGCCCACTAGCGGGGACCAATGAGCAGTTCTTC. It yields the protein CASSPLAGTNEQFF.